Below, 28 T cell receptor beta chains from the same sample are listed, as sequenced in a study of T cell clonality in common variable immunodeficiency. General study points: Reportedly, TCR beta sequences from common variable immunodeficiency showed fewer deletions and N-nucleotide insertions.

Clones were sequenced by immunoSEQ multiplex PCR, and TCRdb holds only the in-frame ones, with some missing. This sample comprises around 19,000 clones, none seen once only. These receptors lack a known antigen. Source material: peripheral blood mononuclear cells. The receptors derive from a human donor with common variable immunodeficiency.

On this clone: Sequencing ends 3 residues short of the CDR3 end; the germline J gene provides the rest. The J gene is TRBJ2-6, the V gene TRBV7-6, with unresolved D. V was shortened by 3 bases and J by 1 base, with 10 bases between the two germline ends. Germline V lookup: CDR1 SGHVS, CDR2 FNYEAQ. This CDR3 has 16 residues. CDR3 amino acids: CASSFMTGSGANVLTF. The DNA read from the CDR3 is TGTGCCAGCAGCTTTATGACCGGGTCTGGGGCCAACGTC.

This clone was detected many times. The observed sequence ends 3 residues before the CDR3 terminus, with the missing tail filled in from the germline J gene. This chain uses TRBV6-2 or TRBV6-3 with TRBJ1-1; 10 nucleotides line up with TRBD1. The CDR3 is made up of 15 amino acids. V shed 4 bases and J 4 bases; nucleotides not matched to a gene: 6. Germline V gene data show CDR1 as MNHEY and CDR2 as SVGEGT. The covered CDR3 bases are TGTGCCAGCAGTTCCCTGGGACAGGGGCTCACTGAA. Its translation is CASSSLGQGLTE. The whole CDR3 sequence reads CASSSLGQGLTEAFF.

This clone was seen ten or more times. The CDR3 is CASSWTGSIGTGELFF. Incomplete CDR3 DNA: TGTGCCAGCAGTTGGACAGGTTCAATAGGCACCGGGGAG. The chain recombines TRBV27 with TRBJ2-2; 7 bases agree with TRBD1. The read ends 3 residues shy of where the CDR3 ends; the end is completed using the germline J gene. The CDR3 is made up of 16 amino acids. Per the germline V gene, CDR1 is MNHEY and CDR2 is SMNVEV (reference sequence). V trimming: 4 bases; J trimming: 4 bases; junction bases outside the gene matches: 9.

This clone was seen a handful of times. The sequence runs out 3 residues before the end of the CDR3; the remainder is reconstructed from the germline J gene. The chain carries TRBV7-3 and TRBJ2-3, with a tentative D call TRBD2 (6 bases). CDR1 and CDR2 (germline): SGHTA, FQGTGA. The ends were cut back, 5 bases at V and 6 bases at J, with 12 bases in the middle. The CDR3 loop spans 13 amino acids. The CDR3 protein is CASSLSGRDTQYF. Partial CDR3 DNA: TGTGCCAGCAGCCTTTCGGGGAGGGATACG.

Many counts were recorded for this clone. Here the CDR3 reads CASSERGMGETQYF. The sequenced part of the CDR3 DNA is TGTGCCAGCAGTGAAAGGGGAATGGGAGAGACC. This rearrangement joins TRBV7-8 to TRBJ2-5, with a tentative D call TRBD1 (5 bases). The sequenced fragment ends 3 residues before the CDR3 boundary, so the rest is inferred from the germline J gene. Germline V gene data show CDR1 as SGHVS and CDR2 as FQNEAQ. Trimming pared 6 bases from V and 4 bases from J, leaving 15 bases between. The CDR3 has 14 residues.

The table lists this clone with a few counts. Read data end 3 residues before the CDR3 end; the end is taken from the germline J gene. This chain joins TRBV7-9 and TRBJ2-5; D may be TRBD2 (6 bases). This CDR3 contains 14 residues. Deletions cut 6 bases from V and 3 bases from J, with 14 bases between. CDR1 SEHNR and CDR2 FQNEAQ come from the germline V gene (reference sequence). The CDR3: CASSGGMGEETQYF. CDR3 bases read: TGTGCCAGCAGTGGGGGGATGGGAGAAGAGACC. The variable domain in full, completed from reference TRBV7-9 and TRBJ2-5, reads DTGVSQNPRHKITKRGQNVTFRCDPISEHNRLYWYRQTLGQGPEFLTYFQNEAQLEKSRLLSDRFSAERPKGSFSTLEIQRTEQGDSAMYLCASSGGMGEETQYFGPGTRLLVL.

As for this clone: The CDR3 goes on 3 residues after the read ends, and that part is filled in from the germline J gene. The chain carries TRBV6-2 or TRBV6-3 and TRBJ1-1; 7 nucleotides agree with TRBD1. Per germline, CDR1 MNHEY and CDR2 SVGEGT. The CDR3 runs to 15 residues. CDR3 residues: CASSYSNRQGGGAFF. CDR3 bases read: TGTGCCAGCAGTTACTCGAATCGACAGGGCGGCGGA.

There are many counts of this clone. The CDR3 is cut off 3 residues early in the read; its end comes from the germline J gene. V is TRBV7-8 and J is TRBJ2-3; D remains unclear. CDR3 length: 13 residues. V dropped 2 bases and J dropped 5 bases, with 8 bases sitting between them. Germline V gives CDR1 SGHVS, CDR2 FQNEAQ. Partial CDR3 DNA: TGTGCCAGCAGCTTAATACCGGGAGATACG. As protein: CASSLIPGDT. The entire CDR3 reads CASSLIPGDTQYF.

Many counts were recorded for this clone. The read ends 3 residues early relative to the CDR3; the germline J gene fills the gap. The chain joins TRBV7-6 to TRBJ2-3; the match to TRBD1 covers 10 bases. This CDR3 is 16 amino acids long. Germline CDR1 and CDR2: SGHVS and FNYEAQ. V shed 3 bases, J shed 5 bases, and the junction held 8 bases outside the gene matches. CDR3 region: CASSFTGQGDEDTQYF. The CDR3 DNA, read in part, is TGTGCCAGCAGCTTTACTGGACAGGGGGATGAAGATACG.

This clone appeared many times. The read is 3 residues too short to cover the CDR3 end, so that end is filled in from the germline J gene. V gene TRBV30 combines with J gene TRBJ2-5; tentative D call: TRBD2 (6 bases). This CDR3 has 13 amino acids. CDR1 and CDR2 (germline): GTSNPN, SVGIG (reference sequence). The V end was cut by 4 bases, the J end by 5 bases, with 14 bases between. The CDR3 protein is CAWTTIGGETQYF. The sequenced part of the CDR3 DNA is TGTGCCTGGACCACCATCGGAGGGGAGACC.

As concerns this clone: The CDR3 end is not reached by the read, which stops 3 residues before it; the germline J gene fills it in. The chain carries TRBV19 and TRBJ2-5; 8 bases match TRBD1. This CDR3 has 15 amino acids. Germline CDR1 LNHDA, CDR2 SQIVND (reference sequence). With 0 bases clipped from V and 4 bases from J, the junction kept 4 bases outside the gene matches. Incomplete CDR3 DNA: TGTGCCAGTAGTATAGACCCCGACAGGGGAGAGACC. As protein: CASSIDPDRGET. The whole CDR3 region reads CASSIDPDRGETQYF. The complete variable domain, with remaining parts taken from reference TRBV19 and TRBJ2-5, reads DGGITQSPKYLFRKEGQNVTLSCEQNLNHDAMYWYRQDPGQGLRLIYYSQIVNDFQKGDIAEGYSVSREKKESFPLTVTSAQKNPTAFYLCASSIDPDRGETQYFGPGTRLLVL.

This clone was recorded at least ten times. Read sequence stops 3 residues before the CDR3 end, and the germline J gene provides the missing end. J is TRBJ1-1 and V is TRBV19; TRBD1 is a possible D gene (6 bases). V was pared by 5 bases and J by 4 bases, with 14 bases between. The CDR3 has 14 residues. Germline lookup yields CDR1 LNHDA and CDR2 SQIVND (reference sequence). The CDR3 loop is CASSFQQGPTEAFF. CDR3 DNA, as far as it was read: TGTGCCAGTAGTTTCCAACAGGGACCCACTGAA.

This clone has just a few counts. The observed sequence ends 3 residues before the CDR3 terminus, with the missing tail filled in from the germline J gene. The V gene is TRBV5-6, the J gene TRBJ2-7; D unclear. The CDR3 is 14 residues long. CDR1 and CDR2 (germline): SGHDT, YYEEEE. The ends were cut back, 4 bases at V and 0 bases at J, with 11 bases in the middle. The part of the CDR3 DNA that was read is TGTGCCAGCAGCCCTGATCCGGTCTCCTACGAG. Amino acid sequence: CASSPDPVSYE. The full CDR3 protein is CASSPDPVSYEQYF.

This clone appeared a few times. The read is 3 residues too short to cover the CDR3 end, so that end is filled in from the germline J gene. The chain is built from TRBV30 and TRBJ1-1, with 11 bases that match TRBD1. CDR3 length equals 15 residues. CDR1 is GTSNPN, CDR2 SVGIG, per germline (reference sequence). With V trimmed by 4 bases and J by 4 bases, 8 bases remained unmatched. The sequenced CDR3 bases are TGTGCCTGGATTCACCCCGGGACAGGGGGCACTGAA. Translation gives CAWIHPGTGGTE. The entire CDR3 protein is CAWIHPGTGGTEAFF.

Regarding this clone: The read terminates 3 residues before the CDR3 end, so the remaining end is supplied by the germline J gene. The chain couples TRBV19 to TRBJ2-3, with no clear D. The CDR3 covers 16 residues. The germline V gene has CDR1 LNHDA and CDR2 SQIVND (reference sequence). V was shortened by 0 bases and J by 3 bases, with 13 bases between the two germline ends. The CDR3 DNA, read in part, is TGTGCCAGTAGTATAGAGTCCAGGAGTCCAACAGATACG. It yields the protein CASSIESRSPTDT. The CDR3 reads in full as CASSIESRSPTDTQYF.

This clone was seen repeatedly, ten times or more. This chain's CDR3 is CASMANYGYTF. Incomplete CDR3 DNA: TGTGCCAGTATGGCAAACTATGGC. This chain links TRBV19 with TRBJ1-2; no definite D call. With the read ending 3 residues before the CDR3 end, the germline J gene is used to fill in that end. The CDR3 is made up of 11 amino acids. V was clipped by 7 bases and J by 2 bases, with 5 bases between them. Germline V CDR1 and CDR2: LNHDA, SQIVND (reference sequence).

This clone was picked up many times. The sequence runs out 3 residues before the end of the CDR3; the remainder is reconstructed from the germline J gene. V is TRBV7-8 and J is TRBJ2-7; D is unclear. V was trimmed by 5 bases and J by 2 bases, leaving 13 bases between them. The CDR3 is 14 amino acids. Germline V gene sequence: CDR1 SGHVS, CDR2 FQNEAQ. This chain's CDR3 is CASSGSGRAYEQYF. The part of the CDR3 DNA that was read is TGTGCCAGCAGCGGCAGTGGCAGAGCCTACGAG.

This clone showed up many times. The read finishes 3 residues shy of the CDR3 end, and the germline J gene is used to complete it. This chain uses TRBV20-1 with TRBJ2-3, with 10 positions matching TRBD2. Germline loops: CDR1 DFQATT, CDR2 SNEGSKA (reference sequence). The CDR3 covers 14 residues. With V trimmed by 5 bases and J by 4 bases, 6 bases remained unmatched. The sequenced part of the CDR3 DNA is TGCAGTGCTTTCCTAGCGGGAGTGGCAGATACG. Translation gives CSAFLAGVADT. The CDR3 in full is CSAFLAGVADTQYF.

Ten or more counts support this clone. The read finishes 3 residues shy of the CDR3 end, and the germline J gene is used to complete it. The chain couples TRBV10-1 to TRBJ2-2, with a possible D match to TRBD2 (5 bases). V shed 2 bases and J shed 1 base, with 20 bases lying between them. Germline V lookup: CDR1 WNHNN, CDR2 SYGVQD (reference sequence). The CDR3 loop spans 19 amino acids. CDR3 loop: CASSEENRSRGQNTGELFF. The covered CDR3 bases are TGCGCCAGCAGTGAGGAGAATAGGTCCCGGGGTCAGAACACCGGGGAG.

CDR3 DNA, as far as it was read: TGTGCCTGGAGCTCACAGGGAAACACTGAA. Translation: CAWSSQGNTE. The whole CDR3 sequence reads CAWSSQGNTEAFF. This chain connects TRBV30 to TRBJ1-1; maybe TRBD1 (6 bases). The read stops 3 residues short of the end of the CDR3; the missing end is completed from the germline J gene. V dropped 3 bases and J dropped 2 bases, with 10 bases sitting between them. The V gene's germline CDR1 is GTSNPN and CDR2 SVGIG (reference sequence). The CDR3 length is 13 residues.

Concerning this clone: The read finishes 3 residues shy of the CDR3 end, and the germline J gene is used to complete it. The V and J genes are TRBV2 and TRBJ1-2, with 7 bases identical to TRBD1. J was trimmed by 3 bases and V by 4 bases; bases with no gene match: 11. This CDR3 spans 16 amino acids. Germline CDR1 reads SNHLY; CDR2 reads FYNNEI. The part of the CDR3 DNA that was read is TGTGCCAGCAGTGTCCCCAATGACAGGGAGTACTATGGC. Its protein product is CASSVPNDREYYG. The CDR3 as a whole reads CASSVPNDREYYGYTF.

Ten or more counts support this clone. The read is 3 residues too short to cover the CDR3 end, so that end is filled in from the germline J gene. The chain employs TRBV19 and TRBJ1-1, with D maybe TRBD1 (5 bases). Germline CDR1 reads LNHDA; CDR2 reads SQIVND (reference sequence). CDR3 length: 11 amino acids. The DNA read from the CDR3 is TGTGCCAGTAGTATCGGGGGAGGA. It codes for CASSIGGG. The entire CDR3 sequence reads CASSIGGGAFF.

This clone was seen many times. The CDR3 region is CASSPRDFQPNEQYF. The DNA read from the CDR3 is TGTGCCAGCTCACCACGGGACTTCCAACCGAACGAG. The chain has TRBV18 and TRBJ2-7; a weak D match, TRBD2 (6 bases). The CDR3 extends 3 residues past the end of the read, so its final part is completed from the germline J gene. Germline CDR1 is KGHSH and CDR2 is LQKENI. V was pared by 1 base and J by 5 bases, with 15 bases between. The CDR3 has 15 amino acids.

This clone was seen at least ten times. The read ends 3 residues shy of where the CDR3 ends; the end is completed using the germline J gene. The chain combines TRBV18 with TRBJ2-7; D not certain. Germline CDR1 KGHSH, CDR2 LQKENI. This CDR3 contains 12 residues. V was shortened by 1 base and J by 3 bases, with 4 bases between the two germline ends. CDR3 DNA, as far as it was read: TGTGCCAGCTCACCACACGGCTACGAG. It codes for CASSPHGYE. Given in full, the CDR3 is CASSPHGYEQYF.

This clone has just a few counts. Read sequence stops 3 residues before the CDR3 end, and the germline J gene provides the missing end. This chain connects TRBV30 to TRBJ2-1; TRBD2 matches 11 bases. In germline, CDR1 is GTSNPN, CDR2 SVGIG (reference sequence). J gave up 0 bases and V 4 bases, and 17 bases lay outside the gene matches. The CDR3 spans 20 residues. The sequenced part of the CDR3 DNA is TGTGCCTGGACCTCGCCCCTATTAGCGGGGGGGAGTGTCTCCTACAATGAG. As protein: CAWTSPLLAGGSVSYNE. The CDR3 as a whole reads CAWTSPLLAGGSVSYNEQFF.

This clone was picked up many times. CDR3 protein: CASSPRQIYGYTF. The DNA read from the CDR3 is TGTGCCAGCTCACCACGACAGATCTATGGC. V and J are TRBV18 and TRBJ1-2; D may be TRBD1 (5 bases). With the read ending 3 residues before the CDR3 end, the germline J gene is used to fill in that end. Germline CDR1 is KGHSH and CDR2 is LQKENI. The CDR3 is 13 residues long. V lost 1 base and J lost 4, with 7 bases in between.

In this sample, this clone turned up many times. The read terminates 3 residues ahead of where the CDR3 ends, so the germline J gene completes it. This rearrangement joins TRBV5-4 to TRBJ1-1; a weak D match, TRBD1 (6 bases). Germline CDR1 SGHNT, CDR2 YYREEE (reference sequence). V lost 3 bases to trimming and J lost 4 bases, with 10 bases between them. This CDR3 region has 13 residues. The CDR3 protein is CASSSGGGTEAFF. The CDR3 DNA, read in part, is TGTGCCAGCAGCTCGGGAGGGGGCACTGAA.

This clone has more than one count but fewer than ten. Read sequence stops 3 residues before the CDR3 end, and the germline J gene provides the missing end. The V and J genes are TRBV19 and TRBJ2-1; weak D call: TRBD1 (7 bases). V lost 5 bases to trimming and J lost 8 bases, with 16 bases between them. Germline V gives CDR1 LNHDA, CDR2 SQIVND (reference sequence). The CDR3 has 14 residues. CDR3 in amino acids: CASSWGDREDEQFF. The sequenced part of the CDR3 DNA is TGTGCCAGTAGTTGGGGAGACAGGGAGGATGAG. The variable domain in full, with the rest retrieved from reference TRBV19 and TRBJ2-1, is DGGITQSPKYLFRKEGQNVTLSCEQNLNHDAMYWYRQDPGQGLRLIYYSQIVNDFQKGDIAEGYSVSREKKESFPLTVTSAQKNPTAFYLCASSWGDREDEQFFGPGTRLTVL.